The next 31 T cell receptor beta chains were all read from a single sample in a study of blood T cell repertoires in COVID-19. Some clones are missing from TCRdb's copy, which holds only in-frame ones; the method was immunoSEQ multiplex PCR. The data contain under 70,000 clones, less than 85% of them singletons. Sequencing was performed on peripheral blood. Receptors were obtained from a man aged 60 to 75 with acute or convalescent COVID-19.

This clone was detected a few times. The chain is built from TRBV19 and TRBJ1-6, with D perhaps matching TRBD1 (5 bases). Germline V gene sequence: CDR1 LNHDA, CDR2 SQIVND (reference sequence). V was clipped by 4 bases and J by 7 bases, with 17 bases between them. The CDR3 totals 16 residues. CDR3 loop: CASSRIAGQGNSPLHF. In DNA form, the CDR3 reads TGTGCCAGTAGTAGAATCGCCGGGCAGGGAAATTCACCCCTCCACTTT.

V is TRBV7-9 and J is TRBJ1-2; D remains ambiguous. This CDR3 has 14 residues. The germline gives CDR1 SEHNR, CDR2 FQNEAQ (reference sequence). The ends were cut back, 2 bases at V and 4 bases at J, with 11 bases in the middle. The DNA of the CDR3 is TGTGCCAGCAGCTTAAACAGCCGGCCCTATGGCTACACCTTC. Translation gives CASSLNSRPYGYTF.

The chain joins TRBV5-1 to TRBJ2-2; weak D call: TRBD1 (6 bases). The germline V and J ends were trimmed by 0 bases and 6 bases, with 12 bases remaining between them. In germline, CDR1 is SGHRS, CDR2 YFSETQ. There are 15 residues in the CDR3. This CDR3 is CASSLEVQGPGELFF. CDR3 sequence (DNA): TGCGCCAGCAGCTTGGAGGTACAGGGACCCGGGGAGCTGTTTTTT. Together with reference TRBV5-1 and TRBJ2-2, the CDR3 gives the full variable domain: KAGVTQTPRYLIKTRGQQVTLSCSPISGHRSVSWYQQTPGQGLQFLFEYFSETQRNKGNFPGRFSGRQFSNSRSEMNVSTLELGDSALYLCASSLEVQGPGELFFGEGSRLTVL.

The chain recombines TRBV3-1 (or the pseudogene TRBV3-2) with TRBJ2-7; a possible D gene is TRBD2 (6 bases). Germline V gene data show CDR1 as LGHDT and CDR2 as YNNKEL (reference sequence). Deletions cut 3 bases from V and 6 bases from J, with 15 bases between. The CDR3 contains 14 residues. The chain's CDR3 is CASSQRGGIPEQYF. The CDR3, as DNA: TGTGCCAGCAGCCAGAGGGGAGGAATTCCCGAGCAGTACTTC.

The CDR3 loop reads CASSLVSGAEAFF. The CDR3 region has the DNA TGTGCCAGCAGCTTAGTAAGCGGGGCTGAAGCTTTCTTT. The chain recombines TRBV7-9 with TRBJ1-1, with D unclear. CDR3 length: 13 residues. V was trimmed by 1 base and J by 6 bases, leaving 9 bases between them. CDR1 and CDR2 from the germline V gene are SEHNR and FQNEAQ (reference sequence).

The chain uses TRBV20-1 and TRBJ1-2; D is undetermined. CDR3 length: 10 amino acids. CDR1 is DFQATT and CDR2 is SNEGSKA in the germline V gene (reference sequence). CDR3 coding DNA: TGCAGCCTGTTTAGCGGTGGCTACACCTTC. Amino acid sequence: CSLFSGGYTF.

This clone was counted a single time. The rearrangement links TRBV6-5 to TRBJ2-3; D gene ambiguous. This CDR3 region has 15 residues. In germline, CDR1 is MNHEY, CDR2 SVGAGI. The V gene lost 0 bases and the J gene lost 3 bases, with 10 bases spanning the gap. The CDR3, as DNA: TGTGCCAGCAGTTACTCCAGTCGTTGGACAGATACGCAGTATTTT. It is translated as CASSYSSRWTDTQYF.

V gene TRBV2 combines with J gene TRBJ1-1; D is possibly TRBD1 (6 bases). The V and J ends lost 4 bases and 3 bases respectively, with 9 bases between them. Looked up from germline, CDR1 is SNHLY and CDR2 is FYNNEI. The CDR3 runs 13 residues. CDR3: CASSVKGDTEAFF. Written as DNA, the CDR3 is TGTGCCAGCAGTGTGAAGGGGGACACTGAAGCTTTCTTT. Complete variable domain (other parts from reference TRBV2 and TRBJ1-1): EPEVTQTPSHQVTQMGQEVILRCVPISNHLYFYWYRQILGQKVEFLVSFYNNEISEKSEIFDDQFSVERPDGSNFTLKIRSTKLEDSAMYFCASSVKGDTEAFFGQGTRLTVV.

V gene TRBV28 combines with J gene TRBJ2-7; TRBD2 matches at 7 bases. Germline CDR1 MDHEN, CDR2 SYDVKM. The V and J ends lost 2 bases and 4 bases, in that order; junction bases with no gene match: 8. This CDR3 is built from 15 residues. The chain's CDR3 is CASSLSRGRRYEQYF. The CDR3 nucleotides read TGTGCCAGCAGTTTAAGTCGCGGGAGACGGTACGAGCAGTACTTC.

The chain recombines TRBV29-1 with TRBJ2-2; 10 nucleotides match TRBD2. This CDR3 is built from 14 residues. Germline trimming cut 7 bases from V and 2 bases from J; bases unmatched to any gene: 4. The germline gives CDR1 SQVTM, CDR2 ANQGSEA. The chain's CDR3 is CSAIAGGNTGELFF. DNA of the CDR3: TGCAGCGCCATAGCGGGAGGAAACACCGGGGAGCTGTTTTTT.

This clone occurred once. The V gene is TRBV30, the J gene TRBJ1-6; no reliable D call. V gave up 8 bases and J gave up 0 bases, with 11 bases separating them. The CDR3 is 14 amino acids. Germline V CDR1 and CDR2: GTSNPN, SVGIG (reference sequence). Written as DNA, the CDR3 is TGTGCCGGGCACCTGAGCTCCTATAATTCACCCCTCCACTTT. Translating it yields CAGHLSSYNSPLHF.

The chain links TRBV10-3 to TRBJ1-5, with D possibly matching TRBD1 (6 bases). V was shortened by 0 bases and J by 0 bases, with 9 bases between the two germline ends. Germline CDR1 is ENHRY and CDR2 is SYGVKD. The CDR3 covers 16 residues. In DNA form, the CDR3 reads TGTGCCATCAGTGAGTCCTGGACAGATAGCAATCAGCCCCAGCATTTT. It is translated as CAISESWTDSNQPQHF.

This clone was observed a few times. The chain is built from TRBV6-5 and TRBJ2-7, with D perhaps TRBD1 (5 bases). The CDR3 extends over 13 amino acids. Between the trimmed V and J ends, which lost 2 bases and 3 bases, there was a span of 8 bases. From germline, CDR1 is MNHEY and CDR2 SVGAGI. CDR3 coding DNA: TGTGCCAGCAGTTACGCCCAGGGCTACGAGCAGTACTTC. Translated, it gives CASSYAQGYEQYF.

This chain connects TRBV19 to TRBJ1-1; no firm D call. With 8 bases removed from V and 6 bases from J, the gap between germline ends came to 10 bases. The germline V gene has CDR1 LNHDA and CDR2 SQIVND (reference sequence). CDR3 size: 11 residues. This CDR3 is CASQTVAEAFF. The CDR3 region has the DNA TGTGCCAGTCAAACAGTGGCTGAAGCTTTCTTT.

The gene calls are TRBV5-6 and TRBJ2-7, with 7 bases matching TRBD2. Trimming took 2 bases from V and 3 from J; bases not matched to a gene: 2. This CDR3 contains 13 residues. Germline CDR1 reads SGHDT; CDR2 reads YYEEEE. Here the CDR3 DNA reads TGTGCCAGCAGCTTCGGGGGGATCTACGAGCAGTACTTC. Translated, it gives CASSFGGIYEQYF.

This chain links TRBV28 with TRBJ1-3; 8 bases match TRBD1. After removal of 6 bases from V and 3 bases from J, the junction contained 4 bases not matched to a gene. Germline V gene lookup returns CDR1 MDHEN and CDR2 SYDVKM. The length of the CDR3 is 14 residues. DNA of the CDR3: TGTGCCAGCAGCGATGACAGGGGTGGAAACACCATATATTTT. Protein product: CASSDDRGGNTIYF.

This chain links TRBV7-2 with TRBJ2-7; 12 nucleotides line up with TRBD2. The V segment lost 5 bases and the J segment 0 bases; nucleotides outside the gene matches: 5. The CDR3 spans 16 residues. Germline V CDR1 and CDR2: SGHTA, FQGNSA. The CDR3 is CASSGTSGWSSYEQYF. In nucleotides, the CDR3 is TGTGCCAGCAGCGGGACTAGCGGGTGGAGCTCCTACGAGCAGTACTTC. Using reference TRBV7-2 and TRBJ2-7 for the parts outside the CDR3, the full variable domain is GAGVSQSPSNKVTEKGKDVELRCDPISGHTALYWYRQSLGQGLEFLIYFQGNSAPDKSGLPSDRFSAERTGGSVSTLTIQRTQQEDSAVYLCASSGTSGWSSYEQYFGPGTRLTVT.

V and J are TRBV10-1 and TRBJ2-1; the match to TRBD2 covers 7 bases. J gave up 8 bases and V 2 bases, and 15 bases lay outside the gene matches. Germline V gene data show CDR1 as WNHNN and CDR2 as SYGVQD (reference sequence). The CDR3 extends over 17 amino acids. The CDR3 region is CASSEGLGAGVQYEQFF. DNA of the CDR3: TGCGCCAGCAGTGAGGGGCTTGGGGCGGGAGTTCAATATGAGCAGTTCTTC.

The chain is built from TRBV5-1 and TRBJ2-7, with D possibly being TRBD1 (5 bases). The CDR3 sequence is 15 residues long. V was cut by 0 bases and J by 1 base, with 11 bases left in between. The germline V gene encodes CDR1 SGHRS and CDR2 YFSETQ. This CDR3 is CASSLDGALSYEQYF. The CDR3 DNA reads TGCGCCAGCAGCTTGGATGGGGCGCTTTCCTACGAGCAGTACTTC.

The J gene is TRBJ1-1, the V gene TRBV5-5; TRBD1 agrees at 8 bases. Trimming took 1 base from V and 3 from J; bases not matched to a gene: 2. Germline assignment: CDR1 SGHKS and CDR2 YYEKEE (reference sequence). This CDR3 contains 14 residues. CDR3 sequence (DNA): TGTGCCAGCAGCTTGACAGGGGGTCACACTGAAGCTTTCTTT. This sequence encodes CASSLTGGHTEAFF. The whole variable domain, remainder taken from reference TRBV5-5 and TRBJ1-1, is DAGVTQSPTHLIKTRGQQVTLRCSPISGHKSVSWYQQVLGQGPQFIFQYYEKEERGRGNFPDRFSARQFPNYSSELNVNALLLGDSALYLCASSLTGGHTEAFFGQGTRLTVV.

V usage is TRBV2 and J usage is TRBJ2-5, with 7 bases fitting TRBD1. CDR3 length: 13 residues. Unmatched junction bases numbered 9, after V lost 7 bases and J lost 7 bases. Germline V CDR1 and CDR2: SNHLY, FYNNEI. CDR3 loop: CASKGAPPGTQYF. CDR3 nucleotides: TGTGCCAGCAAGGGGGCCCCCCCCGGGACCCAGTACTTC.

J is TRBJ1-5 and V is TRBV2; 8 bases match TRBD1. With V trimmed by 4 bases and J by 5 bases, 7 bases remained unmatched. Per the germline V gene, CDR1 is SNHLY and CDR2 is FYNNEI. This CDR3 contains 15 residues. The CDR3 spells CASSARTGMYQPQHF. The CDR3 nucleotides read TGTGCCAGCAGTGCCAGGACAGGGATGTATCAGCCCCAGCATTTT.

This clone has only a few counts. The chain joins TRBV28 to TRBJ2-5; possibly TRBD1 for D (5 bases). This CDR3 spans 14 amino acids. V lost 3 bases, J lost 2 bases, and 10 bases lay in between. CDR1 MDHEN and CDR2 SYDVKM come from the germline V gene. CDR3 in DNA: TGTGCCAGCAGTTTGTTACAGGAACAAGAGACCCAGTACTTC. As protein: CASSLLQEQETQYF.

J is TRBJ2-3 and V is TRBV9; TRBD1 matches 10 bases. The CDR3 runs to 15 residues. Looked up from germline, CDR1 is SGDLS and CDR2 is YYNGEE. V lost 4 bases to trimming and J lost 2 bases; unmatched junction nucleotides: 4. Here the CDR3 reads CASSRDRGLTDTQYF. CDR3 DNA sequence: TGTGCCAGCAGCAGGGACAGGGGACTCACAGATACGCAGTATTTT. Full variable domain (remainder filled in from reference TRBV9 and TRBJ2-3): DSGVTQTPKHLITATGQRVTLRCSPRSGDLSVYWYQQSLDQGLQFLIQYYNGEERAKGNILERFSAQQFPDLHSELNLSSLELGDSALYFCASSRDRGLTDTQYFGPGTRLTVL.

The chain links TRBV29-1 to TRBJ1-1; 8 bases map to TRBD1. J was trimmed by 1 base and V by 5 bases; bases with no gene match: 6. This CDR3 comprises 14 residues. The V gene's germline CDR1 is SQVTM and CDR2 ANQGSEA. The CDR3 here is CSVRDRSANTEAFF. CDR3 DNA: TGCAGCGTTCGGGACAGGTCTGCGAACACTGAAGCTTTCTTT.

V is TRBV5-6 and J is TRBJ1-1, with D possibly TRBD1 on 6 matching bases. Trimming removed 4 bases from V and 5 bases from J, with 15 bases in between. The CDR3 is made up of 14 amino acids. Germline lookup yields CDR1 SGHDT and CDR2 YYEEEE. The CDR3 DNA is TGTGCCAGCAGCCAGGGGCTAAGCTATACTGAAGCTTTCTTT. Its translation: CASSQGLSYTEAFF. Filled out from reference TRBV5-6 and TRBJ1-1, the complete variable domain reads DAGVTQSPTHLIKTRGQQVTLRCSPKSGHDTVSWYQQALGQGPQFIFQYYEEEERQRGNFPDRFSGHQFPNYSSELNVNALLLGDSALYLCASSQGLSYTEAFFGQGTRLTVV.

This clone has only a few counts. The chain employs TRBV20-1 and TRBJ2-1; 7 bases align to TRBD2. Germline values: CDR1 DFQATT, CDR2 SNEGSKA (reference sequence). V was clipped by 6 bases and J by 9 bases; unmatched bases: 5. This CDR3 is 11 amino acids long. The CDR3 region is CSARLATEQFF. The CDR3 region has the DNA TGCAGTGCCAGACTAGCAACTGAGCAGTTCTTC.

As concerns this clone: Germline is not matched at one junction end, which may reflect a read error. The chain employs TRBV6-5 and TRBJ1-1; no clear D. This CDR3 has 13 amino acids. The germline V gene encodes CDR1 MNHEY and CDR2 SVGAGI. The CDR3 loop reads CASRYLANTEAFF. CDR3 coding DNA: TGTGCCAGCAGATACTTGGCGAACACTGAAGCTTTCTTT.

The chain carries TRBV19 and TRBJ2-3; possibly TRBD2 for D (5 bases). The germline gives CDR1 LNHDA, CDR2 SQIVND (reference sequence). CDR3 length: 12 residues. Trimming shortened V by 8 bases and J by 3 bases, and 9 bases separated the two germline ends. CDR3 nucleotides: TGTGCCAGTTGCCCGGGAACAGATACGCAGTATTTT. Translation: CASCPGTDTQYF.

This clone came up once. The gene calls are TRBV6-5 and TRBJ1-2; no firm D call. Germline lookup yields CDR1 MNHEY and CDR2 SVGAGI. Trimming shortened V by 2 bases and J by 6 bases, and 13 bases separated the two germline ends. The CDR3 has 14 residues. CDR3 DNA: TGTGCCAGCAGTTACGCGGCACGAGGTGATGGCTACACCTTC. This gives the protein CASSYAARGDGYTF.

The rearrangement links TRBV19 to TRBJ2-3; TRBD1 matches 7 bases. V was clipped by 3 bases and J by 2 bases; unmatched bases: 5. CDR1 and CDR2 from the germline V gene are LNHDA and SQIVND (reference sequence). The CDR3 has 15 residues. The DNA for the CDR3 is TGTGCCAGTAGTATTCGGGACAGAGTCACAGATACGCAGTATTTT. Translated: CASSIRDRVTDTQYF.